This T cell receptor (beta chain) comes out of a study of identical twins. Study findings and constraints: Out-of-frame alpha sequences shared by twins showed excess low generation probability. Invariant populations such as MAIT and iNKT cells could partly muddle zero-insertion analyses. Beta out-of-frame sequences showed weaker excess sharing between twins.

Remarks on this clonotype: What it recognizes is unknown.

Through template switching, a universal primer site was introduced, and the cDNA contained unique molecular identifiers. TCRdb recomputed calls from the 5' RACE reads with MiXCR, one row per CDR3 protein. The table shows a few hundred thousand distinct CDR3 sequences, with around an eighth occurring only once. V lost 6 bases, J lost 1 base, and 12 bases lay in between. This CDR3 comprises 14 residues. These data were likewise used in another study, on yellow fever vaccine responses in identical twins.

The clonotype originates from a woman aged 18-30 years in good health. Sequenced: CD4+ T cells sorted from blood. This chain uses TRBV12-3 or TRBV12-4 with TRBJ2-5; TRBD1 might be the D (6 bases). In nucleotides, the CDR3 is TGTGCCAGCAGCCTGGACAGAACCCAAGAGACCCAGTACTTC. It specifies CASSLDRTQETQYF.